These 4 T cell receptor beta chains originate from one sample sequenced in a study of identical twins. TCRdb ran MiXCR on the 5' RACE reads and lists one entry per CDR3 protein. Here the sample spans under 900,000 distinct CDR3 sequences, over 9% being singletons. These sequences were also reported in another study, on yellow fever vaccine responses in identical twins.

Material: PBMCs. These TCRs come from a woman aged 18-29 years in good health.

This clonotype was seen more than once but under ten times. V gene TRBV20-1 combines with J gene TRBJ2-7, with 9 bases that match TRBD2. The CDR3 sequence is 16 residues long. Trimming removed 1 base from V and 4 bases from J; junction bases left unmatched: 11. Germline V gene data show CDR1 as DFQATT and CDR2 as SNEGSKA (reference sequence). In nucleotides, the CDR3 is TGCAGTGCTAGAGCCCGCCCGGGACTAGCTAAATACGAGCAGTACTTC. Translated, it gives CSARARPGLAKYEQYF.

This clonotype was counted between two and nine times. V gene TRBV7-9 combines with J gene TRBJ1-2; unclear D gene. V shed 8 bases and J shed 3 bases, with 10 bases lying between them. Germline loops: CDR1 SEHNR, CDR2 FQNEAQ (reference sequence). The CDR3 loop spans 12 amino acids. CDR3 sequence: CASGEGYYGYTF. CDR3 nucleotides: TGTGCCAGCGGGGAAGGGTACTATGGCTACACCTTC.

This chain connects TRBV6-1 to TRBJ2-3; 14 nucleotides line up with TRBD2. The CDR3 is made up of 17 amino acids. Looked up from germline, CDR1 is MNHNS and CDR2 is SASEGT. Unmatched junction bases numbered 9, after V lost 6 bases and J lost 4 bases. CDR3 sequence: CASSMTSGGAAADTQYF. In DNA form, the CDR3 reads TGTGCCAGCAGCATGACTAGCGGGGGGGCCGCCGCAGATACGCAGTATTTT.

This clonotype was observed at least ten times. The chain recombines TRBV28 with TRBJ2-1, with TRBD2 matching over 13 bases. CDR3 length equals 18 residues. The trim removed 6 bases at V and 10 bases at J, leaving 18 bases unmatched. Germline loops: CDR1 MDHEN, CDR2 SYDVKM. The CDR3 region is CASRRRGLGTSGIGEQFF. CDR3 DNA: TGTGCCAGCAGACGTCGTGGACTCGGGACTAGCGGGATAGGCGAGCAGTTCTTC.